This is a list of T cell receptor beta chains from one sample in a study of control samples from healthy donors and cancer patients. Repertoires were generated with immunoSEQ multiplex PCR, while TCRdb's copy carries only in-frame clones and drops some. The profile shows roughly 150,000 clones, about 90% of them singletons. The sequenced sample consisted of blood. Receptor source: a man younger than 35 in good health. Each CDR3 is given with its conserved first and last residue. The D gene is left open where the match is weak. Clone size is stated in some rows and not others, as once, few, many or a class when expanded.

V gene: TRBV7-8
clone size: .
J gene: TRBJ2-5
D gene: .
CDR3 DNA: TGTGCCAGCAGCTTTCCAAGGGGTCTCGGGGAGACCCAGTACTTC
CDR3 protein: CASSFPRGLGETQYF

V gene: TRBV7-2
clone size: .
J gene: TRBJ2-3
D gene: TRBD2
CDR3 DNA: TGTGCCAGCAGCTTTGCGGGGGGCACAGATACGCAGTATTTT
CDR3 protein: CASSFAGGTDTQYF

V gene: TRBV7-7
clone size: .
J gene: TRBJ1-3
D gene: .
CDR3 DNA: TGTGCTAGCAGCTTATCCTTGGGTTCTGGAAACACCATATATTTT
CDR3 protein: CASSLSLGSGNTIYF

V gene: TRBV3-1/TRBV3-2
clone size: .
J gene: TRBJ2-7
D gene: .
CDR3 DNA: TGTGCCAGCAGCCAAGTAGCGGAGCAATACGAGCAGTACTTC
CDR3 protein: CASSQVAEQYEQYF

V gene: TRBV7-2
clone size: .
J gene: TRBJ2-2
D gene: TRBD1
CDR3 DNA: TGTGCCAGCAGCCTACCGACAGGGGGCACCGGGGAGCTGTTTTTT
CDR3 protein: CASSLPTGGTGELFF

V gene: TRBV19
clone size: .
J gene: TRBJ2-1
D gene: .
CDR3 DNA: TGTGCCAGTAGGGAGAAGGGGGGGGCCTACAATGAGCAGTTCTTC
CDR3 protein: CASREKGGAYNEQFF

V gene: TRBV7-2
clone size: once
J gene: TRBJ1-4
D gene: .
CDR3 DNA: TGTGCCAGCAGCTTACCAGGGGATGAAAAACTGTTTTTT
CDR3 protein: CASSLPGDEKLFF

V gene: TRBV7-2
clone size: .
J gene: TRBJ2-3
D gene: TRBD2
CDR3 DNA: TGTGCCAGCAGCTTTCGTAGCGGGGGGGACACAGATACGCAGTATTTT
CDR3 protein: CASSFRSGGDTDTQYF

V gene: TRBV27
clone size: .
J gene: TRBJ2-7
D gene: .
CDR3 DNA: TGTGCCAGCAGTTTATGGGGGAGCTCCTACGAGCAGTACTTC
CDR3 protein: CASSLWGSSYEQYF

V gene: TRBV2
clone size: .
J gene: TRBJ1-6
D gene: .
CDR3 DNA: TGTGCCAGCGGAGAGACAAGCCCACCCCTCCACTTT
CDR3 protein: CASGETSPPLHF

V gene: TRBV6-5
clone size: .
J gene: TRBJ1-1
D gene: .
CDR3 DNA: TGTGCCAGCAGGAGGGGGACCAACACTGAAGCTTTCTTT
CDR3 protein: CASRRGTNTEAFF

V gene: TRBV4-3
clone size: .
J gene: TRBJ2-3
D gene: .
CDR3 DNA: TGCGCCAGCAGCCAAGAGCGACGGGGGAGCACAGATACGCAGTATTTT
CDR3 protein: CASSQERRGSTDTQYF

V gene: TRBV3-1/TRBV3-2
clone size: .
J gene: TRBJ1-3
D gene: .
CDR3 DNA: TGTGCCAGCAGCCAAGAAGGCGGCGGGAGACACCGATCTGGAAACACCATATATTTT
CDR3 protein: CASSQEGGGRHRSGNTIYF

V gene: TRBV30
clone size: .
J gene: TRBJ1-5
D gene: .
CDR3 DNA: TGTGCCTGGAGCCTCCCGATGGGGGAAGGCCAGCCCCAGCATTTT
CDR3 protein: CAWSLPMGEGQPQHF

V gene: TRBV3-1/TRBV3-2
clone size: .
J gene: TRBJ2-1
D gene: TRBD2
CDR3 DNA: TGTGCCAGCAGCCCGGGGGGGCCCTACAATGAGCAGTTCTTC
CDR3 protein: CASSPGGPYNEQFF

V gene: TRBV4-2
clone size: few
J gene: TRBJ2-1
D gene: .
CDR3 DNA: TGTGCCAGCAGCCAATTAGGCCCCGGCGCCCGGGCGGGGAATGAGCAGTTCTTC
CDR3 protein: CASSQLGPGARAGNEQFF

V gene: TRBV5-4
clone size: .
J gene: TRBJ2-1
D gene: TRBD2
CDR3 DNA: TGTGCCAGCAGCCCGGGGACTAGCGGGGGGCTGTTCTTC
CDR3 protein: CASSPGTSGGLFF

V gene: TRBV5-8
clone size: once
J gene: TRBJ1-2
D gene: .
CDR3 DNA: TGTGCCAGCAGCTCCCTCCGGGCACACGAGAGCCCCTATTATGGCTACACCTTC
CDR3 protein: CASSSLRAHESPYYGYTF

V gene: TRBV5-5
clone size: .
J gene: TRBJ2-3
D gene: .
CDR3 DNA: TGTGCCAGCAGCGTGGGACACGCAGACATCACAGATACGCAGTATTTT
CDR3 protein: CASSVGHADITDTQYF

V gene: TRBV28
clone size: .
J gene: TRBJ2-7
D gene: .
CDR3 DNA: TGTGCCAGCAAAGAAGGGGACAACTCCTACGAGCAGTACTTC
CDR3 protein: CASKEGDNSYEQYF

V gene: TRBV2
clone size: .
J gene: TRBJ2-1
D gene: .
CDR3 DNA: TGTGCCAGCACAGCGAGCAGGGAGTATGAGCAGTTCTTC
CDR3 protein: CASTASREYEQFF

V gene: TRBV28
clone size: .
J gene: TRBJ1-4
D gene: .
CDR3 DNA: TGTGCCAGCACACAGGAGAAGAATGAAAAACTGTTTTTT
CDR3 protein: CASTQEKNEKLFF